The sequence of this TCR beta chain was determined in a study of OX40 agonist ivuxolimab in advanced cancers. Profiling relied on immunoSEQ multiplex PCR, and the TCRdb table lists in-frame clones only, not all of them. The sample contains approximately 80,000 clones, roughly nine tenths of which appear only once. This TCR derives from an adult with an advanced solid tumor such as melanoma, head and neck, liver or kidney cancer. This specimen consisted of CD4+ or CD8+ T cells sorted from blood, obtained in a trial of the OX40 agonist ivuxolimab.

CDR3 region: CASSHPQGIGPTEAFF. The CDR3 coding sequence is TGTGCCAGCAGCCACCCCCAGGGGATAGGACCCACTGAAGCTTTCTTT. The genes are TRBV5-6 and TRBJ1-1; D perhaps matches TRBD1 (6 bases). The CDR3 has 16 amino acids. Trimming shortened V by 4 bases and J by 4 bases, and 20 bases separated the two germline ends. Germline CDR1 and CDR2: SGHDT and YYEEEE.